The rows below give T cell receptor beta chains drawn from one sample of a study of blood T cell repertoires in COVID-19. Using immunoSEQ multiplex PCR, the repertoire was profiled, and TCRdb retains in-frame clones only, with some absent. The sample has under 150,000 clones, 79% seen once. Sequenced sample: peripheral blood. These receptors came from a man in his 60s with acute or convalescent COVID-19. Both conserved end residues are part of each CDR3. A D gene is named only where the DNA matches it firmly. Only some rows state a clone size, as once, few, many or a class for expanded clones.

D gene	V gene	clone size	J gene	CDR3 DNA	CDR3 protein
.	TRBV28	.	TRBJ1-2	TGTGCCAGCAGACCGGGACACAACGACTATGGCTACACCTTC	CASRPGHNDYGYTF
TRBD1	TRBV6-2/TRBV6-3	.	TRBJ1-4	TGTGCCAGCAGTTCGCGACAGGGGAGCGGTGAAAAACTGTTTTTT	CASSSRQGSGEKLFF
.	TRBV7-8	.	TRBJ2-7	TGTGCCAGCAGCTTAGGCCCCACTGTCTACGAGCAGTACTTC	CASSLGPTVYEQYF
.	TRBV4-2	few	TRBJ1-2	TGTGCCAGCAGCCAAGAGACTAAACAGGGTACTGGCTACACCTTC	CASSQETKQGTGYTF
.	TRBV18	once	TRBJ1-1	TGTGCCAGCTCACCGACCGGAGGGACTGAAGCTTTCTTT	CASSPTGGTEAFF
.	TRBV9	.	TRBJ2-3	TGTGCCAGCAGCGTAGCTGGGCGCACAGATACGCAGTATTTT	CASSVAGRTDTQYF
TRBD2	TRBV3-1/TRBV3-2	.	TRBJ2-3	TGTGCCAGCAGCCAGGCTAGCGGGGGGACAGATACGCAGTATTTT	CASSQASGGTDTQYF
TRBD1	TRBV9	.	TRBJ1-5	TGTGCCAGCAGCGTAGCAGGGGGTAGCAATCAGCCCCAGCATTTT	CASSVAGGSNQPQHF
TRBD2	TRBV7-6	.	TRBJ2-5	TGTGCCAGCAGCTTAGGGGCCGGGGTAGCGGGTTCCTCAGGGACCCAGTACTTC	CASSLGAGVAGSSGTQYF
.	TRBV28	few	TRBJ1-2	TGTGCCAGCAGTTTGGGAGGGCCCGTTCACTATGGCTACACCTTC	CASSLGGPVHYGYTF
TRBD1	TRBV28	.	TRBJ1-1	TGTGCCAGCAGTTTTCCGGGACAGTCGATGAACACTGAAGCTTTCTTT	CASSFPGQSMNTEAFF
.	TRBV29-1	.	TRBJ1-1	TGCAGCGTTTGGGGGGAGCACACTGAAGCTTTCTTT	CSVWGEHTEAFF
.	TRBV18	.	TRBJ1-1	TGTGCCAGCTCACCACTATCCGGGGAAGCTTTCTTT	CASSPLSGEAFF
TRBD2	TRBV7-9	.	TRBJ2-1	TGTGCCAGCATCGCTAGCGGGAGCTCCTACAATGAGCAGTTCTTC	CASIASGSSYNEQFF
.	TRBV21-1	.	TRBJ1-6	TGTGCCAGCAGCAAATTGGGCCAGCCAGTTTCACCCCTCCACTTT	CASSKLGQPVSPLHF
TRBD2	TRBV7-9	few	TRBJ2-7	TGTGCCAGCAGCTTAGGGGGCGGGAGGACCTACGAGCAGTACTTC	CASSLGGGRTYEQYF
TRBD1	TRBV28	once	TRBJ1-5	TGTGCCAGCAGTTTAATTGGGGGGACAGGGCCAGATCAGCCCCAGCATTTT	CASSLIGGTGPDQPQHF